Presented here are 22 T cell receptor beta chains from one specimen sequenced in a study of blood T cell repertoires in COVID-19 (dated by TCRdb to the early 2020s). The library was obtained by the immunoSEQ multiplex PCR assay. TCRdb took this table from immuneACCESS and kept in-frame rearrangements with V and J called. Such tables lack part of the clones; where checked against another copy, unresolved V genes explain under half of the gap, and the rest is unexplained. The sample has about 63,000 clones on record, more than 75% of them singletons. The ten top clones hold roughly 47% of the sample. The material sequenced was peripheral blood. The receptors derive from a woman at least 80 years old with acute or convalescent COVID-19.

This clone was seen a single time. The rearrangement links TRBV19 to TRBJ2-2; D gene ambiguous. The CDR3 contains 12 residues. Between the trimmed V and J ends, which lost 7 bases and 6 bases, there was a span of 9 bases. The V gene's germline CDR1 is LNHDA and CDR2 SQIVND (reference sequence). The CDR3 spells CASIGGPGELFF. The CDR3 DNA is TGTGCCAGTATTGGCGGCCCCGGGGAGCTGTTTTTT.

By share, this clone counts as large (0.1 to 1%). The chain recombines TRBV7-8 with TRBJ2-1; D call uncertain. Between the trimmed V and J ends, which lost 1 base and 0 bases, there was a span of 7 bases. Germline lookup yields CDR1 SGHVS and CDR2 FQNEAQ. This CDR3 comprises 15 residues. Written as DNA, the CDR3 is TGTGCCAGCAGCTTAGGAACGAGCTCCTACAATGAGCAGTTCTTC. Protein sequence: CASSLGTSSYNEQFF.

The chain couples TRBV14 to TRBJ2-7; D possibly corresponds to TRBD1 (6 bases). The CDR3 is made up of 16 amino acids. V gave up 4 bases and J gave up 2 bases, with 18 bases separating them. CDR1 SGHDN and CDR2 FVKESK come from the germline V gene. The CDR3 DNA reads TGTGCCAGCAGCCCGCAGACAGGCCTCCCCCCCTACGAGCAGTACTTC. It is translated as CASSPQTGLPPYEQYF.

This clone appeared once. The V call is TRBV12-3 or TRBV12-4, the J call TRBJ2-3; the D gene is possibly TRBD1 (6 bases). V was shortened by 6 bases and J by 5 bases, with 9 bases between the two germline ends. The CDR3 has 12 amino acids. CDR3 in DNA: TGTGCCAGCAGACCAGGGGTAGATACGCAGTATTTT. This encodes CASRPGVDTQYF.

The chain joins TRBV7-6 to TRBJ1-5; D unclear. Germline-derived CDR1 and CDR2 are SGHVS and FNYEAQ. With 4 bases removed from V and 4 bases from J, the gap between germline ends came to 8 bases. The CDR3 consists of 13 residues. CDR3: CASSSQQNQPQHF. The CDR3 DNA reads as TGTGCCAGCAGCTCACAGCAAAATCAGCCCCAGCATTTT.

V and J are TRBV24-1 and TRBJ2-3; tentatively, D is TRBD1 (6 bases). The V gene's germline CDR1 is KGHDR and CDR2 SFDVKD. CDR3 size: 13 residues. Trimming shortened V by 6 bases and J by 3 bases, and 9 bases separated the two germline ends. The CDR3 reads CATSKQGTDTQYF. CDR3 nucleotides: TGTGCCACCAGTAAACAGGGTACAGATACGCAGTATTTT.

The chain carries TRBV28 and TRBJ2-7; D gene ambiguous. The germline V gene encodes CDR1 MDHEN and CDR2 SYDVKM. The V gene lost 5 bases and the J gene lost 2 bases, with 19 bases spanning the gap. CDR3 length equals 16 residues. CDR3 coding DNA: TGTGCCAGCAGTCCCACCCTTATAGACTCACCCTACGAGCAGTACTTC. Encoded protein: CASSPTLIDSPYEQYF.

The J gene is TRBJ1-2, the V gene TRBV28; a weak D match, TRBD1 (5 bases). This CDR3 spans 17 amino acids. Per germline, CDR1 MDHEN and CDR2 SYDVKM. V lost 7 bases and J 5 bases, leaving 26 bases between the germline ends. The CDR3 DNA is TGTGCCAGCACCTCCATTTGGTGGGCTCAGGGAGGGTATGGCTACACCTTC. Translating it yields CASTSIWWAQGGYGYTF.

CDR3 DNA: TGTGCCAGCAGCCCCACGCAGGGGGCGTCCTACAATGAGCAGTTCTTC. Translated, it gives CASSPTQGASYNEQFF. The J gene is TRBJ2-1, the V gene TRBV7-3; 8 bases map to TRBD1. This CDR3 comprises 16 residues. CDR1 is SGHTA and CDR2 is FQGTGA in the germline V gene. Unmatched junction bases numbered 7, after V lost 5 bases and J lost 1 base.

The V and J genes are TRBV18 and TRBJ1-5; no clear D gene. This CDR3 is built from 13 residues. Trimming removed 3 bases at V and 4 bases at J, with 7 bases between. Germline V CDR1 and CDR2: KGHSH, LQKENI. The CDR3 protein is CASSPRENQPQHF. As DNA, the CDR3 is TGTGCCAGCTCACCGCGGGAGAATCAGCCCCAGCATTTT.

J is TRBJ2-7 and V is TRBV7-9; 7 bases match TRBD1. The CDR3 has 17 amino acids. Per germline, CDR1 SEHNR and CDR2 FQNEAQ (reference sequence). V shed 1 base and J 3 bases; nucleotides not matched to a gene: 12. Here the CDR3 reads CASSLGRGDSRFYEQYF. CDR3 nucleotides: TGTGCCAGCAGCTTAGGCCGTGGGGACAGTCGTTTCTACGAGCAGTACTTC.

The chain links TRBV15 to TRBJ1-1, with 7 bases that match TRBD1. The germline V gene has CDR1 LNHNV and CDR2 YYDKDF (reference sequence). The V segment lost 2 bases and the J segment 2 bases; nucleotides outside the gene matches: 8. The CDR3 length is 16 residues. CDR3 nucleotides: TGTGCCACCAGCAGACTTCCGGGACAGCGTAACACTGAAGCTTTCTTT. Translated: CATSRLPGQRNTEAFF.

Worth noting for this clone: Additional DNA sequences in this sample encode the identical CDR3. The chain has TRBV28 and TRBJ1-4; possible D gene TRBD1, 6 bases. Germline-derived CDR1 and CDR2 are MDHEN and SYDVKM. V was pared by 3 bases and J by 4 bases, with 9 bases between. CDR3 length: 14 amino acids. CDR3 DNA sequence: TGTGCCAGCAGTTTGAGAGGGGGTAATGAAAAACTGTTTTTT. This codes for CASSLRGGNEKLFF.

The chain combines TRBV5-1 with TRBJ1-1, with D possibly matching TRBD1 (5 bases). CDR1 SGHRS and CDR2 YFSETQ come from the germline V gene. Trimming took off 4 bases at V and 0 bases at J, with 10 bases between the two ends. CDR3 size: 14 residues. CDR3 DNA sequence: TGCGCCAGCAGCCCAGACAGAATGAACACTGAAGCTTTCTTT. Protein: CASSPDRMNTEAFF.

This chain connects TRBV4-3 to TRBJ1-2, with D possibly matching TRBD1 (6 bases). This CDR3 is built from 14 residues. Per the germline V gene, CDR1 is LGHNA and CDR2 is YSLEER. V lost 4 bases to trimming and J lost 4 bases, with 13 bases between them. CDR3 protein: CASSPSQGSYGYTF. The CDR3 DNA reads TGCGCCAGCAGCCCGTCACAGGGAAGCTATGGCTACACCTTC.

The rearrangement links TRBV7-9 to TRBJ2-1, with 14 positions matching TRBD2. Trimming took 0 bases from V and 2 from J; bases not matched to a gene: 6. CDR1 is SEHNR and CDR2 is FQNEAQ in the germline V gene (reference sequence). The CDR3 loop spans 19 amino acids. In nucleotides, the CDR3 is TGTGCCAGCAGCTTAGCCCCCGGACTAGCGGGAGGTACCTACAATGAGCAGTTCTTC. Its protein is CASSLAPGLAGGTYNEQFF.

V gene TRBV28 combines with J gene TRBJ2-7, with 9 bases matching TRBD1. The CDR3 totals 13 residues. J was trimmed by 11 bases and V by 6 bases; bases with no gene match: 11. Germline V gene lookup returns CDR1 MDHEN and CDR2 SYDVKM. CDR3 coding DNA: TGTGCCAGCAGGCCTCCGGGACAGGGCCGAAAGTACTTC. This translates into CASRPPGQGRKYF. The complete variable domain, with remaining parts taken from reference TRBV28 and TRBJ2-7, reads DVKVTQSSRYLVKRTGEKVFLECVQDMDHENMFWYRQDPGLGLRLIYFSYDVKMKEKGDIPEGYSVSREKKERFSLILESASTNQTSMYLCASRPPGQGRKYFGPGTRLTVT.

The chain combines TRBV2 with TRBJ2-7, with 9 bases lining up with TRBD1. Germline assignment: CDR1 SNHLY and CDR2 FYNNEI. J lost 5 bases, V lost 8 bases, and 7 bases had no gene match. The CDR3 totals 13 residues. The DNA for the CDR3 is TGTGCCAGCTCCGGACAGGGGCAAAACGAGCAGTACTTC. Translation gives CASSGQGQNEQYF.

The rearrangement uses TRBV28 and TRBJ1-1, with D unclear. This CDR3 is 14 amino acids long. Germline V gives CDR1 MDHEN, CDR2 SYDVKM. V was shortened by 3 bases and J by 2 bases, with 10 bases between the two germline ends. In DNA, the CDR3 is TGTGCCAGCAGTTTCTGGCAGGTTAACACTGAAGCTTTCTTT. It is translated as CASSFWQVNTEAFF.

This clone was seen only a few times. V gene TRBV28 combines with J gene TRBJ2-1, with a weak D call TRBD2 (5 bases). Germline values: CDR1 MDHEN, CDR2 SYDVKM. The CDR3 is 18 amino acids. V was trimmed by 5 bases and J by 7 bases, leaving 27 bases between them. The CDR3 reads CASSHATPIGLGVNEQFF. DNA of the CDR3: TGTGCCAGCAGTCACGCCACCCCCATAGGGCTGGGAGTAAATGAGCAGTTCTTC.

The V call is TRBV2, the J call TRBJ1-1, with D possibly TRBD1 on 6 matching bases. The CDR3 contains 13 residues. V lost 6 bases, J lost 4 bases, and 12 bases lay in between. Germline-derived CDR1 and CDR2 are SNHLY and FYNNEI. The CDR3 region is CASRNRATTEAFF. The CDR3 DNA reads TGTGCCAGCAGGAACAGGGCTACCACTGAAGCTTTCTTT.

CDR3 amino acids: CASSQEETQYF. In nucleotides, the CDR3 is TGTGCCAGCAGTCAAGAGGAGACCCAGTACTTC. This chain connects TRBV6-2 or TRBV6-3 to TRBJ2-5, with D uncertain. Germline V gene data show CDR1 as MNHEY and CDR2 as SVGEGT. The CDR3 runs 11 residues. Trimming stripped 5 bases from V and 5 bases from J, with 6 bases between.